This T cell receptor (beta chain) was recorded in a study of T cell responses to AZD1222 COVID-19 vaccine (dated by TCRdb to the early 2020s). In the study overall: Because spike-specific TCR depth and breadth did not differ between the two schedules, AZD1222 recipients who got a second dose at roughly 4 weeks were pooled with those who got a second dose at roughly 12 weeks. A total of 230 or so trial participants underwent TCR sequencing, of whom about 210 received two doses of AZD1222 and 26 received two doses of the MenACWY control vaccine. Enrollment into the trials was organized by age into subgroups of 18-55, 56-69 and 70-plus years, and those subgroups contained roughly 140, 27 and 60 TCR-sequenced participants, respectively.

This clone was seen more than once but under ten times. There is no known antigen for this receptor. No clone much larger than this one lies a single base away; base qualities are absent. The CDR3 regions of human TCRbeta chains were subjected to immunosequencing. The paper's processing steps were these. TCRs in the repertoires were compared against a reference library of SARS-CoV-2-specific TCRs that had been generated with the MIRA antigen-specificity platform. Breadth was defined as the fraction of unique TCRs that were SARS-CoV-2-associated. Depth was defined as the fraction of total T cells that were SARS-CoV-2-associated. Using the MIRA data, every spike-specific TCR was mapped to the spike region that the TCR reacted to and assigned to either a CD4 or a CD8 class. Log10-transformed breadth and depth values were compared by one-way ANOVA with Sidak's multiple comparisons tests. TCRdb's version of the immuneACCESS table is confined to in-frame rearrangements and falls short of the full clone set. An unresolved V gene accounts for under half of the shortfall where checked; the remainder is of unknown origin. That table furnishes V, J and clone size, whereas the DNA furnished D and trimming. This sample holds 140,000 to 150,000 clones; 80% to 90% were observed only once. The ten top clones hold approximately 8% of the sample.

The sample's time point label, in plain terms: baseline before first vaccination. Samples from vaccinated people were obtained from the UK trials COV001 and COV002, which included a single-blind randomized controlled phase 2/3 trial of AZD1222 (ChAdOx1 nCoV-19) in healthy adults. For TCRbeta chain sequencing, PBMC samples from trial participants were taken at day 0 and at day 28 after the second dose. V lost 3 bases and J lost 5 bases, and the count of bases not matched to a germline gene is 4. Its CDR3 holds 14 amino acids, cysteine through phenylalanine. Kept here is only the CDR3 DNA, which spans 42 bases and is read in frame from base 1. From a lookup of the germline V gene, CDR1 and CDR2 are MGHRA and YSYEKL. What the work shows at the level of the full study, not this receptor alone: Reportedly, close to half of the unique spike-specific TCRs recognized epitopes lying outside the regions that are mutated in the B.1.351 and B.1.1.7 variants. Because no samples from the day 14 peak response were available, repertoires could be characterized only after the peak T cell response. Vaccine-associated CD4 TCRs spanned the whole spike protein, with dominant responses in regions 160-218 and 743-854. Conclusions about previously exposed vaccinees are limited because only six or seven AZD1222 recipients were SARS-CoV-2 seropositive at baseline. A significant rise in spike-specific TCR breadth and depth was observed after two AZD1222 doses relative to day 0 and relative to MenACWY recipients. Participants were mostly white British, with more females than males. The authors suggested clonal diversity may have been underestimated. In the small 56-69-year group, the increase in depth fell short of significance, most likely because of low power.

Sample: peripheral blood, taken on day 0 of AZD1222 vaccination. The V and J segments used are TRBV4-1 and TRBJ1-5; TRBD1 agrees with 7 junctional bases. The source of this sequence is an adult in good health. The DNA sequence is TGCGCCAGCAGCCAGGACAGGATTGATCAGCCCCAGCATTTT. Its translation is CASSQDRIDQPQHF.